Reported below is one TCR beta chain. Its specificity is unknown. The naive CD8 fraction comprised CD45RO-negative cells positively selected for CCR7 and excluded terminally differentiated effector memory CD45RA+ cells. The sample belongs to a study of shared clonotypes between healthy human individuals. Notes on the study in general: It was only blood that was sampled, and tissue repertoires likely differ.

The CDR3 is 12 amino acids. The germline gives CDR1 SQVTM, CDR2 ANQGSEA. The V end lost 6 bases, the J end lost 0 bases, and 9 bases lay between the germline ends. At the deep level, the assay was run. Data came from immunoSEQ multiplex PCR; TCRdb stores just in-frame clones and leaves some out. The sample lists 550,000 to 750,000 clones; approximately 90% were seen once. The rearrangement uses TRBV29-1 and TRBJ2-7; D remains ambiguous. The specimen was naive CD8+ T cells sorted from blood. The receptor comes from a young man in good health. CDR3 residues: CSVDKGSYEQYF. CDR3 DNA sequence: TGCAGCGTAGACAAGGGCTCCTACGAGCAGTACTTC.